The text below deals with one T cell receptor beta chain. This entry belongs to a study of CD8+ T cells in alopecia areata. Study at large: Each day, treated patients took oral tofacitinib twice, at 5 to 10 mg per dose.

V was trimmed by 7 bases and J by 4 bases, leaving 10 bases between them. The CDR3 has 11 amino acids. Germline V lookup: CDR1 SQVTM, CDR2 ANQGSEA. Investigators isolated RNA and reverse transcribed it into cDNA to act as the sequencing template. The protocol was immunoSEQ multiplex PCR, while the TCRdb copy is restricted to in-frame clones and leaves out a portion. The sample lists 150,000 to 200,000 clones; 50% to 70% were seen once. The rearrangement joins TRBV29-1 to TRBJ1-2; a weak D match, TRBD1 (5 bases). This TCR was recovered from a human donor with alopecia areata. The specimen comprised CD4+ T cells sorted from blood, sampled at week 0. The DNA of the CDR3 is TGCAGCGAGACAGAAGTCTATGGCTACACCTTC. Protein: CSETEVYGYTF.